Listed here are 16 T cell receptor beta chains from one sample, sequenced in a study of vaccination effects on CD4 cells after COVID-19. On approximately day 9 of culture, CD4+ T cells were separated out. No antigen has been assigned to these receptors. The repertoire was sequenced with immunoSEQ multiplex PCR; TCRdb's copy has only in-frame clones and lacks some. This table holds about 64,000 clones, approximately 72% found once. The sample in question was CD4+ T cells from PBMCs cultured without peptide, obtained before COVID-19 vaccination. Receptor source: a human donor who had a prior SARS-CoV-2 infection.

The chain has TRBV18 and TRBJ2-3; D not resolved. The CDR3 runs to 14 residues. The V and J ends lost 2 bases and 0 bases respectively, with 6 bases between them. CDR1 KGHSH and CDR2 LQKENI come from the germline V gene. The CDR3 reads CASSPVDSTDTQYF. The DNA for the CDR3 is TGTGCCAGCTCACCAGTGGACAGCACAGATACGCAGTATTTT. Filled out from reference TRBV18 and TRBJ2-3, the complete variable domain reads NAGVMQNPRHLVRRRGQEARLRCSPMKGHSHVYWYRQLPEEGLKFMVYLQKENIIDESGMPKERFSAEFPKEGPSILRIQQVVRGDSAAYFCASSPVDSTDTQYFGPGTRLTVL.

The genes are TRBV15 and TRBJ1-4, with a possible D match to TRBD1 (6 bases). Germline V gives CDR1 LNHNV, CDR2 YYDKDF (reference sequence). The CDR3 runs 18 residues. Trimming shortened V by 1 base and J by 0 bases, and 15 bases separated the two germline ends. CDR3 protein: CATSRGDTGIPTNEKLFF. In nucleotides, the CDR3 is TGTGCCACCAGCAGAGGAGATACAGGGATCCCAACTAATGAAAAACTGTTTTTT. Full variable domain (missing parts from reference TRBV15 and TRBJ1-4): DAMVIQNPRYQVTQFGKPVTLSCSQTLNHNVMYWYQQKSSQAPKLLFHYYDKDFNNEADTPDNFQSRRPNTSFCFLDIRSPGLGDTAMYLCATSRGDTGIPTNEKLFFGSGTQLSVL.

This chain joins TRBV18 and TRBJ2-2, with 10 bases aligning to TRBD2. Germline V CDR1 and CDR2: KGHSH, LQKENI. Unmatched junction bases numbered 7, after V lost 3 bases and J lost 6 bases. CDR3 length: 16 residues. The CDR3 reads CASSPPLAGAAGELFF. The CDR3 bases are TGTGCCAGCTCACCGCCTCTAGCGGGAGCGGCCGGGGAGCTGTTTTTT.

The V call is TRBV13, the J call TRBJ2-7, with 8 bases matching TRBD2. The CDR3 is made up of 14 amino acids. Germline CDR1 PRHDT, CDR2 FYEKMQ (reference sequence). V shed 5 bases, J shed 8 bases, and the junction held 11 bases outside the gene matches. CDR3 region: CASSLTSVQAKQYF. DNA for the CDR3: TGTGCCAGCAGCCTGACTAGCGTCCAAGCGAAGCAGTACTTC.

The chain carries TRBV2 and TRBJ1-6; 7 nucleotides line up with TRBD1. Germline lookup yields CDR1 SNHLY and CDR2 FYNNEI. The J segment lost 6 bases and the V segment lost 6 bases, leaving 8 bases of the junction unmatched. The CDR3 runs to 15 residues. The CDR3 nucleotides are TGTGCCAGCAGGGGCCGGGGACAGCTTAATTCACCCCTCCACTTT. Amino acid sequence: CASRGRGQLNSPLHF.

The sample holds a few counts of this clone. This chain connects TRBV30 to TRBJ2-7, with D maybe TRBD2 (5 bases). The V and J ends lost 3 bases and 2 bases respectively, with 11 bases between them. Germline V lookup: CDR1 GTSNPN, CDR2 SVGIG (reference sequence). The CDR3 sequence is 13 residues long. The CDR3 DNA sequence: TGTGCCTGGAGGAACTCGGGGACCTACGAGCAGTACTTC. This codes for CAWRNSGTYEQYF.

The chain employs TRBV10-3 and TRBJ1-2, with TRBD1 identical over 7 bases. This CDR3 comprises 16 residues. The V gene's germline CDR1 is ENHRY and CDR2 SYGVKD. V was pared by 0 bases and J by 4 bases, with 8 bases of the junction left unmatched. Here the CDR3 reads CAISESRQGFPYGYTF. CDR3 nucleotides: TGTGCCATCAGTGAGTCGAGACAGGGCTTCCCCTATGGCTACACCTTC.

This clone was seen a few times. The genes are TRBV2 and TRBJ1-1, with 12 positions matching TRBD1. Per germline, CDR1 SNHLY and CDR2 FYNNEI. The CDR3 runs 16 residues. J was trimmed by 2 bases and V by 6 bases; bases with no gene match: 7. DNA for the CDR3: TGTGCCAGCAGGAGGGACAGGGGGCCGGGTAACACTGAAGCTTTCTTT. Amino acids: CASRRDRGPGNTEAFF. Looking up the rest from reference TRBV2 and TRBJ1-1 gives the full variable domain: EPEVTQTPSHQVTQMGQEVILRCVPISNHLYFYWYRQILGQKVEFLVSFYNNEISEKSEIFDDQFSVERPDGSNFTLKIRSTKLEDSAMYFCASRRDRGPGNTEAFFGQGTRLTVV.

For the CDR3, the DNA is TGTGCCAGCAGCCCATGGGCGGGGAGGGGGGAGACCCAGTACTTC. Translated: CASSPWAGRGETQYF. The chain couples TRBV5-4 to TRBJ2-5; a possible D gene is TRBD2 (7 bases). The CDR3 is made up of 15 amino acids. Trimming shortened V by 4 bases and J by 5 bases, and 18 bases separated the two germline ends. Germline V gives CDR1 SGHNT, CDR2 YYREEE (reference sequence). Complete variable domain (other parts from reference TRBV5-4 and TRBJ2-5): ETGVTQSPTHLIKTRGQQVTLRCSSQSGHNTVSWYQQALGQGPQFIFQYYREEENGRGNFPPRFSGLQFPNYSSELNVNALELDDSALYLCASSPWAGRGETQYFGPGTRLLVL.

CDR3 sequence reads: CASSHGQRTDTQYF. The DNA of the CDR3 is TGTGCCAGCAGCCACGGACAGCGCACAGATACGCAGTATTTT. The chain couples TRBV11-3 to TRBJ2-3; maybe TRBD1 (6 bases). V dropped 5 bases and J dropped 1 base, with 10 bases sitting between them. The germline gives CDR1 SGHNT, CDR2 YENEEA. The CDR3 runs 14 residues.

This clone was detected only a few times. This sequence joins TRBV1 and TRBJ1-2; TRBD1, the D gene given by the table, was not confirmed from the DNA. TRBV1 is given as a pseudogene. The CDR3 extends over 17 amino acids. The CDR3 DNA sequence: TGCACCAGCAGCCCACTTAAACCGGGACAGGGCGACTATGGCTACACCTTC. Translated, it gives CTSSPLKPGQGDYGYTF.

J is TRBJ1-4 and V is TRBV18; no firm D call. Trimming stripped 2 bases from V and 4 bases from J, with 11 bases between. Germline values: CDR1 KGHSH, CDR2 LQKENI. The CDR3 extends over 15 amino acids. The CDR3 loop is CASSPLPENNEKLFF. Written as DNA, the CDR3 is TGTGCCAGCTCACCATTGCCGGAGAATAATGAAAAACTGTTTTTT.

The CDR3 coding sequence is TGTGCCAGCAGCTTATCTCGCAGCCAAAGGGGTTACGAGCAGTACTTC. Protein sequence: CASSLSRSQRGYEQYF. The chain is built from TRBV11-2 and TRBJ2-7; D perhaps matches TRBD1 (5 bases). The V gene's germline CDR1 is SGHAT and CDR2 FQNNGV. V dropped 2 bases and J dropped 4 bases, with 18 bases sitting between them. The CDR3 runs 16 residues.

The chain recombines TRBV5-1 with TRBJ2-6; D is unclear. Deletions cut 2 bases from V and 0 bases from J, with 12 bases between. The CDR3 length is 17 residues. The germline V gene has CDR1 SGHRS and CDR2 YFSETQ. CDR3 bases: TGCGCCAGCAGCTTTAGTCCAGTCGGCTCTGGGGCCAACGTCCTGACTTTC. Translation: CASSFSPVGSGANVLTF.

The chain uses TRBV6-2 or TRBV6-3 and TRBJ2-1; perhaps TRBD2 as D (6 bases). Germline V gives CDR1 MNHEY, CDR2 SVGEGT. V lost 6 bases, J lost 6 bases, and 30 bases lay in between. This CDR3 contains 19 residues. The CDR3 region is CASSPLVGRTTSFANEQFF. In nucleotides, the CDR3 is TGTGCCAGCAGCCCCCTCGTCGGCCGTACGACTAGTTTTGCCAATGAGCAGTTCTTC.

V gene TRBV10-3 combines with J gene TRBJ2-3; 16 bases map to TRBD2. This CDR3 contains 19 residues. Trimming removed 3 bases from V and 4 bases from J; junction bases left unmatched: 10. The germline gives CDR1 ENHRY, CDR2 SYGVKD. The CDR3 bases are TGTGCCATCAGTGATCAAACCGGGACTAGCGGGGGGGCAGCAGATACGCAGTATTTT. Translating it yields CAISDQTGTSGGAADTQYF.